These T cell receptor beta chains were read from a single sample in a study of CD8 T cells in ankylosing spondylitis. TCRdb recomputed calls from the 5' RACE reads with MiXCR, one row per CDR3 protein. This table holds about 150,000 distinct CDR3 sequences, around 7.9% found once. The sample taken for sequencing was blood, either unsorted or a sorted T cell fraction (not recorded which). These receptor sequences come from a female donor with ankylosing spondylitis or in good health (not recorded which). Each CDR3 is given with its conserved first and last residue. D genes are given only for firm matches. Expanded clones are given a class, and other clones once, few, many or no size at all.

cdr3_length: 11; j_call: TRBJ2-7; d_call: TRBD1; v_call: TRBV6-1; clone_size: many; cdr3_aa: CASSDRVEQYF; cdr3_nt: TGTGCCAGCAGCGACAGGGTCGAGCAGTACTTC
cdr3_length: 13; j_call: TRBJ1-2; d_call: .; v_call: TRBV7-9; clone_size: many; cdr3_aa: CASSSGPILGYTF; cdr3_nt: TGTGCCAGCAGCTCCGGTCCAATATTAGGCTACACCTTC
cdr3_length: 15; j_call: TRBJ2-3; d_call: .; v_call: TRBV7-8; clone_size: many; cdr3_aa: CASSPRGLGTDTQYF; cdr3_nt: TGTGCCAGCAGCCCCCGCGGTTTGGGCACAGATACGCAGTATTTT
cdr3_length: 14; j_call: TRBJ1-1; d_call: .; v_call: TRBV20-1; clone_size: many; cdr3_aa: CSALTGYQNTEAFF; cdr3_nt: TGCAGTGCTCTCACAGGGTATCAGAACACTGAAGCTTTCTTT
cdr3_length: 14; j_call: TRBJ1-5; d_call: .; v_call: TRBV7-2; clone_size: .; cdr3_aa: CASSSGTVNQPQHF; cdr3_nt: TGTGCCAGCAGCTCAGGGACGGTGAATCAGCCCCAGCATTTT
cdr3_length: 13; j_call: TRBJ2-5; d_call: .; v_call: TRBV28; clone_size: many; cdr3_aa: CASSLMGLETQYF; cdr3_nt: TGTGCCAGCAGTTTGATGGGGCTAGAGACCCAGTACTTC
cdr3_length: 16; j_call: TRBJ2-1; d_call: TRBD1; v_call: TRBV3-1; clone_size: many; cdr3_aa: CASSQLQQGFYNEQFF; cdr3_nt: TGTGCCAGCAGCCAACTTCAACAGGGGTTTTACAATGAGCAGTTCTTC
cdr3_length: 12; j_call: TRBJ2-7; d_call: .; v_call: TRBV20-1; clone_size: many; cdr3_aa: CSGGTYSAEQYF; cdr3_nt: TGCAGTGGCGGGACCTACTCCGCCGAGCAGTACTTC
cdr3_length: 14; j_call: TRBJ2-1; d_call: TRBD2; v_call: TRBV6-5; clone_size: many; cdr3_aa: CASSLGLAGNEQFF; cdr3_nt: TGTGCCAGCAGTTTGGGACTAGCGGGCAATGAGCAGTTCTTC
cdr3_length: 12; j_call: TRBJ1-1; d_call: .; v_call: TRBV12-3/TRBV12-4; clone_size: many; cdr3_aa: CASSSPHTEAFF; cdr3_nt: TGTGCCAGCAGTTCCCCCCACACTGAAGCTTTCTTT
cdr3_length: 11; j_call: TRBJ2-7; d_call: .; v_call: TRBV28; clone_size: many; cdr3_aa: CASNQGGGQYF; cdr3_nt: TGTGCCAGCAACCAAGGGGGTGGGCAGTACTTC
cdr3_length: 15; j_call: TRBJ2-7; d_call: .; v_call: TRBV6-2/TRBV6-3; clone_size: many; cdr3_aa: CASSGRGHPSYEQYF; cdr3_nt: TGTGCCAGCAGTGGCCGGGGGCATCCCTCCTACGAGCAGTACTTC
cdr3_length: 18; j_call: TRBJ1-5; d_call: TRBD1; v_call: TRBV4-1; clone_size: many; cdr3_aa: CASSQGGQGVYSNQPQHF; cdr3_nt: TGCGCCAGCAGCCAAGGGGGACAGGGGGTGTATAGCAATCAGCCCCAGCATTTT
cdr3_length: 16; j_call: TRBJ1-6; d_call: .; v_call: TRBV5-5; clone_size: many; cdr3_aa: CASSSNSGTGYAPLHF; cdr3_nt: TGTGCCAGCAGCTCGAACTCCGGGACGGGGTATGCGCCCCTCCACTTT
cdr3_length: 12; j_call: TRBJ1-1; d_call: .; v_call: TRBV12-3/TRBV12-4; clone_size: .; cdr3_aa: CASSFLSTEAFF; cdr3_nt: TGTGCCAGCAGTTTTCTGAGCACTGAAGCTTTCTTT
cdr3_length: 15; j_call: TRBJ1-4; d_call: TRBD1; v_call: TRBV29-1; clone_size: many; cdr3_aa: CSVRQGAATNEKLFF; cdr3_nt: TGCAGCGTCAGACAGGGGGCCGCAACTAATGAAAAACTGTTTTTT
cdr3_length: 18; j_call: TRBJ1-1; d_call: .; v_call: TRBV7-3; clone_size: many; cdr3_aa: CASSLYGVGEGRDTEAFF; cdr3_nt: TGTGCCAGCAGCTTATATGGGGTAGGGGAGGGCCGGGACACTGAAGCTTTCTTT
cdr3_length: 19; j_call: TRBJ2-1; d_call: TRBD2; v_call: TRBV6-1; clone_size: many; cdr3_aa: CASSEQLAGGLRSYNEQFF; cdr3_nt: TGTGCCAGCAGTGAACAACTAGCGGGGGGCCTCCGCTCCTACAATGAGCAGTTCTTC